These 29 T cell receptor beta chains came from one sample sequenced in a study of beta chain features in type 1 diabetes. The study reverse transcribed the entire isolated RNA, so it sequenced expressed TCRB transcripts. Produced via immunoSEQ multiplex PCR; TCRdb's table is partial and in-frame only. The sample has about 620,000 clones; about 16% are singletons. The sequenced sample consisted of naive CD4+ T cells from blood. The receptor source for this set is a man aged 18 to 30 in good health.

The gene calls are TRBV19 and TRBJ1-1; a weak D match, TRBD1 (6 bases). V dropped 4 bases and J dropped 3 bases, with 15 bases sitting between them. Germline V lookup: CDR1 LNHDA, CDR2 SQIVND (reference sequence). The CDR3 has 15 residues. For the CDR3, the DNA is TGTGCCAGTAGTAGAACAGGGCGGAGGGACACTGAAGCTTTCTTT. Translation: CASSRTGRRDTEAFF.

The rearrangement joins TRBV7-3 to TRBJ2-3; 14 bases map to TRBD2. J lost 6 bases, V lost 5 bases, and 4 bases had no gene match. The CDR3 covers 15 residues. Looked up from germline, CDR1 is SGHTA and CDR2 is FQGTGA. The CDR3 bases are TGTGCCAGCAGCCCGGGACTAGCGGGGGTGGATACGCAGTATTTT. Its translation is CASSPGLAGVDTQYF.

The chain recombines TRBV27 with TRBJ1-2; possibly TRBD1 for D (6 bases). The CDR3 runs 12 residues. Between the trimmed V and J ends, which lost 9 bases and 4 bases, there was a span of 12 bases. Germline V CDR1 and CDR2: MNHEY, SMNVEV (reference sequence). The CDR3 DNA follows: TGTGCCAGTGGCACAGGGCTCTATGGCTACACCTTC. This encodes CASGTGLYGYTF.

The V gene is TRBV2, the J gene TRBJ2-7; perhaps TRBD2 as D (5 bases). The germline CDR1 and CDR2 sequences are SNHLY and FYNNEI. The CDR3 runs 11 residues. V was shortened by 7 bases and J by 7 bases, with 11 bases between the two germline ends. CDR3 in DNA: TGTGCCAGCAACCGGGGTCTGGAGCAGTACTTC. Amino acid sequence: CASNRGLEQYF.

CDR3 sequence reads: CASSLDTRYNEQFF. Written as DNA, the CDR3 is TGCGCCAGCAGCTTGGACACTAGATACAATGAGCAGTTCTTC. V usage is TRBV5-1 and J usage is TRBJ2-1; D is possibly TRBD2 (5 bases). Trimming cost V 0 bases and J 4 bases, with 8 bases left between them. From germline, CDR1 is SGHRS and CDR2 YFSETQ. The CDR3 covers 14 residues.

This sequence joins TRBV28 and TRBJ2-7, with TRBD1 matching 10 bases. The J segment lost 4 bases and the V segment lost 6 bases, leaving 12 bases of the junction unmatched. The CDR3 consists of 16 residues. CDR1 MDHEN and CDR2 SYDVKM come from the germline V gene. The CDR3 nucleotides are TGTGCCAGCAGGGGGACTGACAGGGGGCGCCGATACGAGCAGTACTTC. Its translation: CASRGTDRGRRYEQYF.

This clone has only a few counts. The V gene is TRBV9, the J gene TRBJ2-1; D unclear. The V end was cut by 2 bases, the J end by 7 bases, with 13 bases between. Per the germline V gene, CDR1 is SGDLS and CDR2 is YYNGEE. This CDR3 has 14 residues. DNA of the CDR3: TGTGCCAGCAGCGTGGGGTTTTTAGGAAATGAGCAGTTCTTC. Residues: CASSVGFLGNEQFF.

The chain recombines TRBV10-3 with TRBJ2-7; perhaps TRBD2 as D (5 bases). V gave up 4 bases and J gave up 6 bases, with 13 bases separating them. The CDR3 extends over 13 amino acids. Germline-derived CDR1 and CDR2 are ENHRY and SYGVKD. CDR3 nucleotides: TGTGCCATCAGTGGGCTAGCCACGGCCGAGCAGTACTTC. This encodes CAISGLATAEQYF.

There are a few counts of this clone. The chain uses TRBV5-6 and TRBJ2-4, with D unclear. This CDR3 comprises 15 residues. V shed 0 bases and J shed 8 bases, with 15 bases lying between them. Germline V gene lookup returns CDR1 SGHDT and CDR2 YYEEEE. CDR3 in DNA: TGTGCCAGCAGCTTGGAATGGCCATTTGGAGACATTCAGTACTTC. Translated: CASSLEWPFGDIQYF.

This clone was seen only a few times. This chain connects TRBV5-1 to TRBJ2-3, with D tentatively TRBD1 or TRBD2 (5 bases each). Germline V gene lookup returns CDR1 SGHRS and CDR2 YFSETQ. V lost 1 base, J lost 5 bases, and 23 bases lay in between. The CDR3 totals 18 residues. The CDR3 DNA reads TGCGCCAGCAGCTTGACCGGGACCCTAATCACTCGGGGAGATACGCAGTATTTT. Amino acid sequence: CASSLTGTLITRGDTQYF.

The CDR3 spells CASSPQGAMNTEAFF. DNA of the CDR3: TGTGCCAGCAGCCCTCAGGGGGCAATGAACACTGAAGCTTTCTTT. This rearrangement joins TRBV7-9 to TRBJ1-1, with TRBD1 matching over 8 bases. Trimming took 5 bases from V and 0 from J; bases not matched to a gene: 5. This CDR3 is built from 15 residues. The V gene's germline CDR1 is SEHNR and CDR2 FQNEAQ (reference sequence).

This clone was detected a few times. This CDR3 reads CASSPASGNYEQYF. CDR3 sequence (DNA): TGTGCCAGCTCACCGGCTAGCGGTAACTACGAGCAGTACTTC. J is TRBJ2-7 and V is TRBV18; TRBD2 matches 7 bases. This CDR3 spans 14 amino acids. Germline CDR1 and CDR2: KGHSH and LQKENI. Germline trimming cut 3 bases from V and 3 bases from J; bases unmatched to any gene: 5.

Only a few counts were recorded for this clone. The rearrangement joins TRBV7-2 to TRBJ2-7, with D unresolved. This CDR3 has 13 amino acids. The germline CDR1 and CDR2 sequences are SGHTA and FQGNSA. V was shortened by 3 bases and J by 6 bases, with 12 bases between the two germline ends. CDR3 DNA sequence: TGTGCCAGCAGCTTCACACAGTTTCGCGAGCAGTACTTC. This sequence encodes CASSFTQFREQYF.

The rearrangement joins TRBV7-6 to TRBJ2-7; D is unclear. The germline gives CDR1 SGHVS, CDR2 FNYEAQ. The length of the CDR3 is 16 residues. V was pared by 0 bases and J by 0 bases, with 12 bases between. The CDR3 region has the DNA TGTGCCAGCAGCTTAGCCTACGGACCGCGCTCCTACGAGCAGTACTTC. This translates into CASSLAYGPRSYEQYF.

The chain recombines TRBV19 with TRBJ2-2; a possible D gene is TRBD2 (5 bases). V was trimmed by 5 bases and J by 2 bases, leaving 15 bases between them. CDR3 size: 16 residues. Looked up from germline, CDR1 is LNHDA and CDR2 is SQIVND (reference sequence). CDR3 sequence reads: CASSFPPGFNTGELFF. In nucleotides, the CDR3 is TGTGCCAGTAGTTTTCCTCCGGGATTTAACACCGGGGAGCTGTTTTTT. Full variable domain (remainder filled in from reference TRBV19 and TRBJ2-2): DGGITQSPKYLFRKEGQNVTLSCEQNLNHDAMYWYRQDPGQGLRLIYYSQIVNDFQKGDIAEGYSVSREKKESFPLTVTSAQKNPTAFYLCASSFPPGFNTGELFFGEGSRLTVL.

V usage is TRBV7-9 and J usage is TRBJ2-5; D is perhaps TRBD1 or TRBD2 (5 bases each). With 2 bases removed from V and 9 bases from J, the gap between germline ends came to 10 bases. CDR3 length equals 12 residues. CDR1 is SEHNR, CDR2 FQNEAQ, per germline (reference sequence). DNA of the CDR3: TGTGCCAGCAGCTTACTTGGGGGAGCCCAGTACTTC. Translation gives CASSLLGGAQYF.

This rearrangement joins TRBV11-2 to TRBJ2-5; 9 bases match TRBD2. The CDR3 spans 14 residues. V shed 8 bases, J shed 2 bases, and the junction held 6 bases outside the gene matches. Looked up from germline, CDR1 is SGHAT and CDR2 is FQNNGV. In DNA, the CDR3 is TGTGCCAGCGCCGGGACTAGCACTCAAGAGACCCAGTACTTC. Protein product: CASAGTSTQETQYF.

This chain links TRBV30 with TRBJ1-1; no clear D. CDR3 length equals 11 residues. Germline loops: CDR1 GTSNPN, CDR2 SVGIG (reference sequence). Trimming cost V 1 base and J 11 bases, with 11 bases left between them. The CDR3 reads CAWSARAGAFF. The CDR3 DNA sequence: TGTGCCTGGAGTGCAAGAGCGGGGGCTTTCTTT. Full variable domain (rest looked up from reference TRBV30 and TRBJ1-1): SQTIHQWPATLVQPVGSPLSLECTVEGTSNPNLYWYRQAAGRGLQLLFYSVGIGQISSEVPQNLSASRPQDRQFILSSKKLLLSDSGFYLCAWSARAGAFFGQGTRLTVV.

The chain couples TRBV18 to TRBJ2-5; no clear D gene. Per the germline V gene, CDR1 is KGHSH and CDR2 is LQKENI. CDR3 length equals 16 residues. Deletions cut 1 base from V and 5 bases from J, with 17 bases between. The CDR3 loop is CASSPRWQTLRETQYF. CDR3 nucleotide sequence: TGTGCCAGCTCACCACGGTGGCAGACCCTCCGGGAGACCCAGTACTTC.

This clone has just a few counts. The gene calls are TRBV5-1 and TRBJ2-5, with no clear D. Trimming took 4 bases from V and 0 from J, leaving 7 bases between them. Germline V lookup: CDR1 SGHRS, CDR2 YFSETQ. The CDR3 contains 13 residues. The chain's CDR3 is CASSTWYQETQYF. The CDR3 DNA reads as TGCGCCAGCAGCACCTGGTACCAAGAGACCCAGTACTTC. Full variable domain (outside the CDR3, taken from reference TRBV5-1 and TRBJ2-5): KAGVTQTPRYLIKTRGQQVTLSCSPISGHRSVSWYQQTPGQGLQFLFEYFSETQRNKGNFPGRFSGRQFSNSRSEMNVSTLELGDSALYLCASSTWYQETQYFGPGTRLLVL.

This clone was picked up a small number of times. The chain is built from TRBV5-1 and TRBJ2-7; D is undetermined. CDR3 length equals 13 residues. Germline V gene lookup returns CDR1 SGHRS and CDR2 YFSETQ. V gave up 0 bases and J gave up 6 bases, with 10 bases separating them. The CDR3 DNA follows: TGCGCCAGCAGCTTGGCCGCCGTGTCCGAGCAGTACTTC. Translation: CASSLAAVSEQYF.

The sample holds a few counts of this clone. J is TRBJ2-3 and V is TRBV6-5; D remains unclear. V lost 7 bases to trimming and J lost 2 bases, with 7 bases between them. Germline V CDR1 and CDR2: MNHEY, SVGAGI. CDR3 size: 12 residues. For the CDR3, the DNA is TGTGCCAGCAAAGGTTCCACAGATACGCAGTATTTT. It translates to CASKGSTDTQYF.

CDR3 protein: CASSLMSTDSPGNTIYF. The CDR3 nucleotides read TGCGCCAGCAGCTTGATGTCGACAGACAGCCCTGGAAACACCATATATTTT. The V and J genes are TRBV5-1 and TRBJ1-3; D possibly corresponds to TRBD1 (5 bases). Trimming cost V 1 base and J 2 bases, with 16 bases left between them. The V gene's germline CDR1 is SGHRS and CDR2 YFSETQ. The CDR3 length is 17 residues.

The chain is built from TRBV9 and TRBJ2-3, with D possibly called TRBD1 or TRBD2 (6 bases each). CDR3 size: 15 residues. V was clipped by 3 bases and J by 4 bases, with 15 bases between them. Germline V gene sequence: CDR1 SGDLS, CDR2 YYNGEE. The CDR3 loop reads CASSAGAGGPDTQYF. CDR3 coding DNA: TGTGCCAGCAGCGCCGGTGCCGGGGGCCCAGATACGCAGTATTTT.

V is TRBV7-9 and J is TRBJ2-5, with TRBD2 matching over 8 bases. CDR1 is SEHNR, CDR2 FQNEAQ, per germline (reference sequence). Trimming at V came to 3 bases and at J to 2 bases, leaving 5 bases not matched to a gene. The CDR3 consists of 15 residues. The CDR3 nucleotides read TGTGCCAGCAGCTTCGGAGTAGCGGGGCAAGAGACCCAGTACTTC. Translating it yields CASSFGVAGQETQYF.

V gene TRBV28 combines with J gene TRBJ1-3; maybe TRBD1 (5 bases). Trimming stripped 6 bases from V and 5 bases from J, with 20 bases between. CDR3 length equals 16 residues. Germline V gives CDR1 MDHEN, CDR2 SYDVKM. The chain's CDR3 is CASRPDGAGKRNTIYF. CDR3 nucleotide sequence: TGTGCCAGCAGACCGGATGGGGCAGGGAAGAGAAACACCATATATTTT.

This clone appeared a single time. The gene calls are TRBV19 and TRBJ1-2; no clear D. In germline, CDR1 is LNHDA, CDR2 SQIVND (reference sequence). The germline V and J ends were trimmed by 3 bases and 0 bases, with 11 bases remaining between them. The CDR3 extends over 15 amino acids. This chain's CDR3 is CASSMSGLANYGYTF. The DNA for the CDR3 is TGTGCCAGTAGTATGTCGGGGTTAGCTAACTATGGCTACACCTTC.

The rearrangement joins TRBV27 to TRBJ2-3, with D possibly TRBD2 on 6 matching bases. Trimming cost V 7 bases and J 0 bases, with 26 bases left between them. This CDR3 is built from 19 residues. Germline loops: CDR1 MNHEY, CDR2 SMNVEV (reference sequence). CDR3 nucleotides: TGTGCCAGCACTAAACTTTCCACCCGGGGGTATGCTAGCACAGATACGCAGTATTTT. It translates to CASTKLSTRGYASTDTQYF.

Here the CDR3 reads CASSWTGLNTEAFF. The CDR3 DNA reads as TGTGCCAGCAGCTGGACAGGGCTGAACACTGAAGCTTTCTTT. The chain combines TRBV7-9 with TRBJ1-1, with TRBD1 identical over 8 bases. Per germline, CDR1 SEHNR and CDR2 FQNEAQ (reference sequence). The CDR3 consists of 14 residues. V shed 4 bases and J 0 bases; nucleotides not matched to a gene: 1.